This TCR beta chain was profiled in a study of shared clonotypes between healthy human individuals. V was clipped by 4 bases and J by 4 bases; unmatched bases: 11. CDR1 is SQVTM and CDR2 is ANQGSEA in the germline V gene. The CDR3 contains 15 residues. Sequencing used immunoSEQ multiplex PCR; TCRdb keeps in-frame clones, though not all of them. The sample includes under 850,000 clones, about 91% of them seen just once. Naivety among CD8 cells was defined by CD45RO negativity and positive CCR7 selection, thereby excluding terminally differentiated effector memory CD45RA+ cells. J is TRBJ2-5 and V is TRBV29-1; 8 bases match TRBD2. Sequenced sample: naive CD8+ T cells sorted from blood. This clonotype originated in a man aged 25 to 40 in good health. The CDR3, as DNA: TGCAGCGTTGCAAAAAAAGCGGGAGAGGGAGAGACCCAGTACTTC. Amino acid sequence: CSVAKKAGEGETQYF.